A selection of T cell receptor beta chains follows, all from one sample in a study of T cell changes during pregnancy in multiple sclerosis. TCRdb's copy holds only in-frame clones and misses some; the assay was immunoSEQ multiplex PCR. There are about 36,000 clones in the sample; 91% occur only once, and roughly 0.5% lies in the top ten. The source material was CD4+ T cells from peripheral blood mononuclear cells, sampled in the second trimester of pregnancy. These receptors all stem from a female donor in good health, enrolled as a control in a pregnancy study. The CDR3 runs from the conserved cysteine through the conserved F or W. D genes are given only for firm matches. Not every row has a clone size; where given, it reads once, few, many or a size class.

j_gene,v_gene,d_gene,abundance,CDR3nt,CDR3aa
TRBJ2-3,TRBV30,TRBD2,-,TGTGCCTGGAGTCGAAGCGGGGGGGCAGATACGCAGTATTTT,CAWSRSGGADTQYF
TRBJ1-1,TRBV6-5,-,-,TGTGCCAGCAGGATACCCTCGGGGGGAAACACTGAAGCTTTCTTT,CASRIPSGGNTEAFF
TRBJ1-2,TRBV27,-,-,TGTGCCAGCAGTTCCACAGGGTTGCGCGGCTACACCTTC,CASSSTGLRGYTF
TRBJ2-7,TRBV7-8,-,-,TGTGCCAGCAGCCCCCATATTTTCCGGCGATCAGACTACGAGCAGTACTTC,CASSPHIFRRSDYEQYF
TRBJ1-1,TRBV29-1,-,few,TGCAGCGTTGGAGGCAGGGCGAACACTGAAGCTTTCTTT,CSVGGRANTEAFF
TRBJ2-5,TRBV7-2,-,-,TGTGCCAGCAGCGTCAGGACTAAACAAGAGACCCAGTACTTC,CASSVRTKQETQYF
TRBJ2-7,TRBV27,-,-,TGTGCCAGCAGTTCGAGTCTACGAGTTGGCGAGCAGTACTTC,CASSSSLRVGEQYF
TRBJ2-5,TRBV30,-,once,TGTGCCTGGGGGGGGCGGGGGCAAGAGACCCAGTACTTC,CAWGGRGQETQYF
TRBJ2-2,TRBV7-6,-,-,TGTGCCAGCAAAGGGGTTAGCACCGGGGAGCTGTTTTTT,CASKGVSTGELFF
TRBJ2-5,TRBV30,TRBD2,-,TGTGCCTGGAGCCCCCCCCCTCTAGCGGGGGAAGGCGAGACCCAGTACTTC,CAWSPPPLAGEGETQYF
TRBJ2-1,TRBV7-9,TRBD2,-,TGTGCCACCATCGAAGCGGGGGGGCCCAAGAATGAGCAGTTCTTC,CATIEAGGPKNEQFF
TRBJ2-3,TRBV7-2,TRBD2,-,TGTGCCAGCAGCTTAGCTTCTGGCGGGGGGGGCACAGATACGCAGTATTTT,CASSLASGGGGTDTQYF
TRBJ2-1,TRBV28,-,-,TGTGCCAGCAGTTCTCCCAATGAGCAGTTCTTC,CASSSPNEQFF
TRBJ1-2,TRBV30,TRBD1,-,TGTGCCTGGCGGGACAGTGGCTACACCTTC,CAWRDSGYTF
TRBJ2-3,TRBV9,TRBD2,-,TGTGCCAGCAGCGTGGAGAGCGGGGGCACCACAGATACGCAGTATTTT,CASSVESGGTTDTQYF
TRBJ1-1,TRBV4-1,TRBD1,-,TGCGCCAGCAGCCACCCCGGACAGGCTAGAAACCGGAACACTGAAGCTTTCTTT,CASSHPGQARNRNTEAFF
TRBJ2-6,TRBV10-3,-,-,TGTGCCATCAGATCGGACGTCGGAGGCTCCGTCCTGACTTTC,CAIRSDVGGSVLTF
TRBJ1-5,TRBV19,-,-,TGTGCCAGTAGTCATGGCGGGGGTTCAAGACAGCCCCAGCATTTT,CASSHGGGSRQPQHF
TRBJ1-6,TRBV11-2,-,-,TGTGCCAGCAGCTTTGGCCGACAATCGAATTCACCCCTCCACTTT,CASSFGRQSNSPLHF
TRBJ2-7,TRBV5-1,-,-,TGCGCCAGCAGCCCCGGGATCCACGAGCAGTACTTC,CASSPGIHEQYF
TRBJ2-6,TRBV18,TRBD1,-,TGTGCCAGCTCACTTCCCCCCTCGGGACAGGGGCGAAACTCTGGGGCCAACGTCCTGACTTTC,CASSLPPSGQGRNSGANVLTF
TRBJ2-5,TRBV5-4,-,once,TGTGCCAGCAGCCTGGACAGCCAAGAGACCCAGTACTTC,CASSLDSQETQYF
TRBJ2-1,TRBV21-1,-,once,TGTGCCAGCAGCAAAGCGTGGACAGGGCGCAATGAGCAGTTCTTC,CASSKAWTGRNEQFF
TRBJ2-1,TRBV28,-,once,TGTGCCAGCAGCGCCTCGCAAGGGGCCTTCTACAATGAGCAGTTCTTC,CASSASQGAFYNEQFF
TRBJ2-7,TRBV5-4,TRBD2,-,TGTGCCAGCAGCTTGGGGGGGACTAGCGGGGGTACAGAGCAGTACTTC,CASSLGGTSGGTEQYF
TRBJ2-7,TRBV7-6,-,-,TGTGCCAGCAGCCCCGGGAACATCAACTACGAGCAGTACTTC,CASSPGNINYEQYF
TRBJ2-1,TRBV28,TRBD2,-,TGTGCCAGCATCAGGACTAGCGGCGAAACCGAGCAGTTCTTC,CASIRTSGETEQFF
TRBJ1-1,TRBV6-4,-,-,TGTGCCAGCAGTGACTACGACAGCACTGAAACTTTCTTT,CASSDYDSTETFF
TRBJ1-1,TRBV6-6,-,-,TGTGCCAGCAGCCTTGGACAATTTGAAGCTTTCTTT,CASSLGQFEAFF
TRBJ2-1,TRBV19,TRBD2,-,TGTGCCAGTAGTATACAGGGAGGGGAGCAGTTCTTC,CASSIQGGEQFF
TRBJ2-3,TRBV6-1,-,-,TGTGCCAGCAGTGAATCCCTTTCGGATACGCAGTATTTT,CASSESLSDTQYF
TRBJ1-1,TRBV18,-,-,TGTGCCAGCTCAGAACAAGTGAACACTGAAGCTTTCTTT,CASSEQVNTEAFF
TRBJ2-3,TRBV30,TRBD1,-,TGTGCCTGGAGTGAGGGACAGTTGAGCACAGATACGCAGTATTTT,CAWSEGQLSTDTQYF
TRBJ2-2,TRBV2,-,-,TGTGCCAGCAGTCAGGACGGGATCAGGGGCGGGGAGCTGTTTTTT,CASSQDGIRGGELFF
TRBJ1-6,TRBV5-4,-,-,TGTGCCAGCAGCTACGATACAGGGTTTAATTCACCCCTCCACTTT,CASSYDTGFNSPLHF
TRBJ1-5,TRBV27,-,-,TGTGCCAGCAGTTTGACAGCCAGTATTGAGCCCCAGCATTTT,CASSLTASIEPQHF
TRBJ2-3,TRBV7-2,-,few,TGTGCCAGCAGTCTATACCCCACTAGAGGCACAGATACGCAGTATTTT,CASSLYPTRGTDTQYF
TRBJ2-5,TRBV4-1,-,-,TGCGCCAGCAGCCAAGGAGGCAGGGACCAAGAGACCCAGTACTTC,CASSQGGRDQETQYF